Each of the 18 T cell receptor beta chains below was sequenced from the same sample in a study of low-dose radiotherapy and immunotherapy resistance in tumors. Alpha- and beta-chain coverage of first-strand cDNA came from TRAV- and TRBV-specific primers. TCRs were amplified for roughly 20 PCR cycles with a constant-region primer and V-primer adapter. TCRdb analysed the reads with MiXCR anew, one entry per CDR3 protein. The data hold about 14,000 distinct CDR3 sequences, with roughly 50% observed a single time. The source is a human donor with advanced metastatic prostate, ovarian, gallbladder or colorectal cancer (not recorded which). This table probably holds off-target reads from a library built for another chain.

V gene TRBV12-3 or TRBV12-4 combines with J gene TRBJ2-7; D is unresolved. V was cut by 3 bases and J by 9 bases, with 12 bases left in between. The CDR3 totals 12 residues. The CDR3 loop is CASSFTDLGQYF. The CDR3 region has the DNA TGTGCCAGCAGTTTCACAGATCTGGGGCAGTACTTC.

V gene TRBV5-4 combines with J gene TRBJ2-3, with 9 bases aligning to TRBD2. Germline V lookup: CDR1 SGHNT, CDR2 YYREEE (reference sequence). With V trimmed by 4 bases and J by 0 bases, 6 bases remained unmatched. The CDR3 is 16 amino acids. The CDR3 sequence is CASSPGLAKSTDTQYF. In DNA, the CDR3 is TGTGCCAGCAGCCCCGGACTAGCGAAGAGCACAGATACGCAGTATTTT.

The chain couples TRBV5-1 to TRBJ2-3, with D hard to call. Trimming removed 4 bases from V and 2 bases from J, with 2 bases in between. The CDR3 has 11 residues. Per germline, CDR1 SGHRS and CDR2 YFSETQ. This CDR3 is CASSTTDTQYF. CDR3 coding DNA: TGCGCCAGCAGCACCACAGATACGCAGTATTTT.

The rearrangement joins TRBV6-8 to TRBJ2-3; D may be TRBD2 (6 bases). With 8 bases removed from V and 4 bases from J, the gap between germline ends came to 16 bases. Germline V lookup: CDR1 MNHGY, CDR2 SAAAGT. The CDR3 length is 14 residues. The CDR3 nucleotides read TGTGCCAGCGGGACTCCCTTGACGGCAGATACGCAGTATTTT. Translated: CASGTPLTADTQYF.

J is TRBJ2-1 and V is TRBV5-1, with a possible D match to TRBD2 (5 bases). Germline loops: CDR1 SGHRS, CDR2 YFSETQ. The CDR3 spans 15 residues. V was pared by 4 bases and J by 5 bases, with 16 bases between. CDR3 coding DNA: TGCGCCAGCAGCCCGGGGTCCTCGGCCGACAATGAGCAGTTCTTC. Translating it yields CASSPGSSADNEQFF.

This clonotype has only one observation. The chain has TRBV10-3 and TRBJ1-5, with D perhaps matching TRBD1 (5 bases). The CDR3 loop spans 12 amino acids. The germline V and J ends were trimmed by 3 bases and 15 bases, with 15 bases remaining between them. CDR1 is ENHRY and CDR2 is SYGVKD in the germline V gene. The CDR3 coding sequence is TGTGCCATCAGTGAAGGGGACCGCGCTAGGCATTTT. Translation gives CAISEGDRARHF.

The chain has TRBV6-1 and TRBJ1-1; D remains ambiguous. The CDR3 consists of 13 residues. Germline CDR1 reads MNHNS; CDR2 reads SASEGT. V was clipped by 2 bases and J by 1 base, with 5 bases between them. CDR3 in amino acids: CASSERENTEAFF. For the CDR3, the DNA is TGTGCCAGCAGTGAAAGGGAGAACACTGAAGCTTTCTTT.

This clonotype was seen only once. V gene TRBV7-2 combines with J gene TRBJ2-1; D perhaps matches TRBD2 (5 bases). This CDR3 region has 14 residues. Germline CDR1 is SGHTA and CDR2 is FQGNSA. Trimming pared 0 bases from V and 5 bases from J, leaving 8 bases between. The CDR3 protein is CASSLARVNNEQFF. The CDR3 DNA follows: TGTGCCAGCAGCTTAGCGCGGGTAAACAATGAGCAGTTCTTC.

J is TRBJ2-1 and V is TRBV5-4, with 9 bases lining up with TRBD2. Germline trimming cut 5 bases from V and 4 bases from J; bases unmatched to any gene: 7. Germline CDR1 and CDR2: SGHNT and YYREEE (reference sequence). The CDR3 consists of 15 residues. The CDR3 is CASSSAGGPYNEQFF. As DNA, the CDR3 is TGTGCCAGCAGTTCTGCGGGAGGGCCGTACAATGAGCAGTTCTTC.

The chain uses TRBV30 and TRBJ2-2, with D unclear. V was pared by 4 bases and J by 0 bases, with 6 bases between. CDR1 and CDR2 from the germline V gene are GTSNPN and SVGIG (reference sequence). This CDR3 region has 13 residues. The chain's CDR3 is CAWNAPNTGELFF. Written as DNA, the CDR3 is TGTGCCTGGAACGCCCCGAACACCGGGGAGCTGTTTTTT.

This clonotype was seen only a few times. CDR3 in DNA: TGTGCCATCAGTGAGGGAAGTGGATATAGCAATCAGCCCCAGCATTTT. Amino acids: CAISEGSGYSNQPQHF. The gene calls are TRBV10-3 and TRBJ1-5; D is unclear. The CDR3 has 16 residues. Germline loops: CDR1 ENHRY, CDR2 SYGVKD. Trimming pared 2 bases from V and 0 bases from J, leaving 11 bases between.

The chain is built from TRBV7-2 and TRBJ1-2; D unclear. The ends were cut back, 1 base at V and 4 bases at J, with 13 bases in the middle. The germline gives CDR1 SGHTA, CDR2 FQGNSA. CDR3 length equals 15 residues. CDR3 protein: CASSLVVDARYGYTF. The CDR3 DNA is TGTGCCAGCAGCTTAGTGGTGGACGCCCGCTATGGCTACACCTTC.

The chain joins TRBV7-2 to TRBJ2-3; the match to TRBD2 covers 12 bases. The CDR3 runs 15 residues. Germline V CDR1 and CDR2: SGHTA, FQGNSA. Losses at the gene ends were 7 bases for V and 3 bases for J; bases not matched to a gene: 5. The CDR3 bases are TGTGCCAGCACCCAAGGGACTAGCGGGACAGATACGCAGTATTTT. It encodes CASTQGTSGTDTQYF. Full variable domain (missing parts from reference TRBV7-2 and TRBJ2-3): GAGVSQSPSNKVTEKGKDVELRCDPISGHTALYWYRQSLGQGLEFLIYFQGNSAPDKSGLPSDRFSAERTGGSVSTLTIQRTQQEDSAVYLCASTQGTSGTDTQYFGPGTRLTVL.

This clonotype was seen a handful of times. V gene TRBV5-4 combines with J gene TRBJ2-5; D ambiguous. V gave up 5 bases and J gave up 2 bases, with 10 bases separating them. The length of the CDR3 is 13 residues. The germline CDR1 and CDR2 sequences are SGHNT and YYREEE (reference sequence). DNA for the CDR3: TGTGCCAGCAGGTCCGGGCTTCAAGAGACCCAGTACTTC. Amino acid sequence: CASRSGLQETQYF.

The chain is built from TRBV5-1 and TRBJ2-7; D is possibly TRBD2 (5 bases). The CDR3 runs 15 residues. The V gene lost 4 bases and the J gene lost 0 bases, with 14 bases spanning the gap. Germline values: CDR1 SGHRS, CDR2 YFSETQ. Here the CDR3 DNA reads TGCGCCAGCAGCCCCTTTGAAGGGAGCTCCTACGAGCAGTACTTC. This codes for CASSPFEGSSYEQYF.

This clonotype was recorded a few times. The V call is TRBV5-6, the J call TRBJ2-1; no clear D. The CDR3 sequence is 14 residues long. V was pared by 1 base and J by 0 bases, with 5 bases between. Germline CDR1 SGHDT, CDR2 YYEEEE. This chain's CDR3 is CASSLLSSYNEQFF. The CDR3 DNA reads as TGTGCCAGCAGCTTGTTAAGCTCCTACAATGAGCAGTTCTTC.

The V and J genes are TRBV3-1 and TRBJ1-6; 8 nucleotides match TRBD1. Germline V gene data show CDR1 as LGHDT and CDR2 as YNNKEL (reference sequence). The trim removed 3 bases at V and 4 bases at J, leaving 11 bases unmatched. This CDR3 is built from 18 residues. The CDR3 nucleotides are TGTGCCAGCAGCCAGACCCAGGGCAGGGGGCCTTATAATTCACCCCTCCACTTT. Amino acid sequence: CASSQTQGRGPYNSPLHF.

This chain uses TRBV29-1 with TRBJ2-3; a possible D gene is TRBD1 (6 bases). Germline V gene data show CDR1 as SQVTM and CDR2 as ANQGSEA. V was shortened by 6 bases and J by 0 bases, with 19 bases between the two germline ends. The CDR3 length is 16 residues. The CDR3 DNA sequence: TGCAGCGTCGCTAGAGACAGGTCCACTAGCACAGATACGCAGTATTTT. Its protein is CSVARDRSTSTDTQYF.